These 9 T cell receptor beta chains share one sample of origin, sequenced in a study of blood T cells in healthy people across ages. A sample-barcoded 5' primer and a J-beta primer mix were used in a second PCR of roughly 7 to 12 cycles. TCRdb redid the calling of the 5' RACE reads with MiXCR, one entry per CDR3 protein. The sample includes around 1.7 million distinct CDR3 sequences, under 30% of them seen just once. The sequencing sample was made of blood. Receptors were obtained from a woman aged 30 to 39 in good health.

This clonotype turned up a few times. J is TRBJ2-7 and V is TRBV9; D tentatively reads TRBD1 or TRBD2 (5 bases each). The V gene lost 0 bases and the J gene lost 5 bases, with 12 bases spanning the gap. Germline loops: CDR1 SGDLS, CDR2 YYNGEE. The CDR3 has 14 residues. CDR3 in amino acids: CASSVDEGQDEQYF. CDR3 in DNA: TGTGCCAGCAGCGTAGATGAGGGGCAGGACGAGCAGTACTTC.

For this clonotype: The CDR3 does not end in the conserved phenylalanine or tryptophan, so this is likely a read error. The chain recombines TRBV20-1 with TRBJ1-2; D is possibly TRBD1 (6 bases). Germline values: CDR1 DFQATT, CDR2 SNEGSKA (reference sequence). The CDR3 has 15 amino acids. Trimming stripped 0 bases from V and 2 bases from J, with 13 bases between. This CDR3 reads CSARDYTGSNYGYTV. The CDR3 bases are TGCAGTGCTAGAGATTACACAGGGTCCAACTATGGCTACACCGTC.

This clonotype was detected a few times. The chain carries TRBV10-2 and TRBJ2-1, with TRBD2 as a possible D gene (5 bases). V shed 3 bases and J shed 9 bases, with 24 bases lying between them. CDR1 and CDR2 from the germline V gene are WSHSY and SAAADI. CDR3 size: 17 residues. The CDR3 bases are TGCGCCAGCAGTGACTCGAATTGGGCGGGCTCGCTGGGTGAGCAGTTCTTC. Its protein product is CASSDSNWAGSLGEQFF.

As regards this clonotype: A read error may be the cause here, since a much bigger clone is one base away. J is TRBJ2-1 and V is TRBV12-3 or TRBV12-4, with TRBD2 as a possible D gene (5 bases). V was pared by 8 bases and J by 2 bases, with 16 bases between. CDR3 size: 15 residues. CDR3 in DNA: TGTGCCAGCCGTCGCGGTAGCGTAACCTACAATGAGCAGTTCTTC. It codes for CASRRGSVTYNEQFF.

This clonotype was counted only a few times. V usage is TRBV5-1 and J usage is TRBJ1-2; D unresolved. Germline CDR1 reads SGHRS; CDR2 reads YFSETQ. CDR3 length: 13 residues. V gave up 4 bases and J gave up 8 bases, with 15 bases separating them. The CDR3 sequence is CASSQDRTKGYTF. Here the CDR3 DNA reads TGCGCCAGCAGCCAGGACCGTACAAAAGGCTACACCTTC. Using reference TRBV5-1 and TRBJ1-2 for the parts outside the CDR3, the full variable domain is KAGVTQTPRYLIKTRGQQVTLSCSPISGHRSVSWYQQTPGQGLQFLFEYFSETQRNKGNFPGRFSGRQFSNSRSEMNVSTLELGDSALYLCASSQDRTKGYTFGSGTRLTVV.

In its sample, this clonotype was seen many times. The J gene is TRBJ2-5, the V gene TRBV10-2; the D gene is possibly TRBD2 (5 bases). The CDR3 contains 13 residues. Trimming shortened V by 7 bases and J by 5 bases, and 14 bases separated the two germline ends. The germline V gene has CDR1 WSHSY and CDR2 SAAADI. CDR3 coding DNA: TGCGCCAGCAAACGCTCTCAGCGGGAGACCCAGTACTTC. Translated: CASKRSQRETQYF.

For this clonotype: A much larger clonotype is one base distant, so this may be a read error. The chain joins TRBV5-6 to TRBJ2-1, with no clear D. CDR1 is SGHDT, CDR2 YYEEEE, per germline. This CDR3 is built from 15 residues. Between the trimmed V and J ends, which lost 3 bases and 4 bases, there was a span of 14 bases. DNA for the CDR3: TGTGCCAGCAGCTCTATACCGGGTCAGTACAATGAGCAGTTCTTC. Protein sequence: CASSSIPGQYNEQFF.

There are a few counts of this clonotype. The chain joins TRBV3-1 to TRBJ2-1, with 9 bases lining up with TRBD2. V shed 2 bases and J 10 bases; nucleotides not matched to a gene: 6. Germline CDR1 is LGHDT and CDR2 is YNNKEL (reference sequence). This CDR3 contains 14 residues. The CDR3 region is CASSQSASGEEQFF. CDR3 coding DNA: TGTGCCAGCAGCCAATCTGCTAGCGGGGAAGAGCAGTTCTTC.

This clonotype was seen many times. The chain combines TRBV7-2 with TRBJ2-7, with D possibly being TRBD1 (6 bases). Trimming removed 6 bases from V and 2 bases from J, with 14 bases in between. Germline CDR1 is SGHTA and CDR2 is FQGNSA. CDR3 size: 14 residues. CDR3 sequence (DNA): TGTGCCAGCAGTCTCGGACAGACCGCCTACGAGCAGTACTTC. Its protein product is CASSLGQTAYEQYF.